This entry is about one TCR beta chain. The PCR used 60 Vbeta and 13 Jbeta primers. TCRdb's copy holds only in-frame clones and misses some; the assay was immunoSEQ multiplex PCR. The data contain about 120,000 clones, about 80% of them seen just once; the ten biggest clones take up approximately 8.8%. These data originate in a study of cytomegalovirus exposure and HLA in healthy donors. Trimming removed 6 bases from V and 6 bases from J, with 21 bases in between. Germline assignment: CDR1 SNHLY and CDR2 FYNNEI. The length of the CDR3 is 16 residues. The sample consisted of PBMCs. The receptor was derived from a female donor in good health and CMV-seropositive. The chain employs TRBV2 and TRBJ1-5; maybe TRBD1 (5 bases). Written as DNA, the CDR3 is TGTGCCAGCAGGTTATATCAGGGTGATGTGGGTCAGCCCCAGCATTTT. The encoded protein is CASRLYQGDVGQPQHF. The full variable domain, with the rest looked up from reference TRBV2 and TRBJ1-5, is EPEVTQTPSHQVTQMGQEVILRCVPISNHLYFYWYRQILGQKVEFLVSFYNNEISEKSEIFDDQFSVERPDGSNFTLKIRSTKLEDSAMYFCASRLYQGDVGQPQHFGDGTRLSIL.